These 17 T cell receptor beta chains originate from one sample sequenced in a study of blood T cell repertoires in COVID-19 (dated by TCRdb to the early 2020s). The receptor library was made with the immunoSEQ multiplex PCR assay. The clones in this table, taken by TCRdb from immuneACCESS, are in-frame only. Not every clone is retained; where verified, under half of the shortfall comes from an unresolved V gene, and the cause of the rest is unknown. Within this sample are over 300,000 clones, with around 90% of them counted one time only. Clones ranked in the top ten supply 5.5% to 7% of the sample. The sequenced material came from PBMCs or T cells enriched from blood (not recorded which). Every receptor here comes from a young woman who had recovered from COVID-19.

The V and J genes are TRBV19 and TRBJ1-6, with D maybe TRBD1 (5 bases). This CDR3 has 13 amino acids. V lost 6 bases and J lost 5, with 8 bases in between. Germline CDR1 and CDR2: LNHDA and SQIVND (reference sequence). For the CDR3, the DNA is TGTGCCAGTAGAGGAGGGGATAATTCACCCCTCCACTTT. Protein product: CASRGGDNSPLHF.

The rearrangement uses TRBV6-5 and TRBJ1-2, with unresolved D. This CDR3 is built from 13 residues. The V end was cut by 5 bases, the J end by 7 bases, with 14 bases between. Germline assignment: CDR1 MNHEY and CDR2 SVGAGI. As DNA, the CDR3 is TGTGCCAGCAGTCCTCGGGTTTCGGGTGGCTACACCTTC. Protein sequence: CASSPRVSGGYTF.

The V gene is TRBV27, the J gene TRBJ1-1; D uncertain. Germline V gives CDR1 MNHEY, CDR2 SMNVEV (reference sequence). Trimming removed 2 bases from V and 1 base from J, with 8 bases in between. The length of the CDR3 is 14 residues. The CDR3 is CASSLGHTNTEAFF. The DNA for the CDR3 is TGTGCCAGCAGTTTAGGGCATACGAACACTGAAGCTTTCTTT.

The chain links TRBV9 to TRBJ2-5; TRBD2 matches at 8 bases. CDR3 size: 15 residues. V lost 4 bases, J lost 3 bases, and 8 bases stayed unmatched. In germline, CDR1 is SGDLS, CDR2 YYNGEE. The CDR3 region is CASSQVGRGEETQYF. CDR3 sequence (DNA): TGTGCCAGCAGCCAGGTGGGGCGGGGGGAAGAGACCCAGTACTTC.

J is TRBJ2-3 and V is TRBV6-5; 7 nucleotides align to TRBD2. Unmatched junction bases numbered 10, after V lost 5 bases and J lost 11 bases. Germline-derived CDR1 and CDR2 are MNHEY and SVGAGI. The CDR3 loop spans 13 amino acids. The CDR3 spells CASSQGLTGGQYF. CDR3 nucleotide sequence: TGTGCCAGCAGTCAGGGACTAACGGGGGGGCAGTATTTT.

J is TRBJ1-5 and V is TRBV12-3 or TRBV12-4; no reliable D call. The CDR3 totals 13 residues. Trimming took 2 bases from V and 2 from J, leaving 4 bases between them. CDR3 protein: CASSLLGNQPQHF. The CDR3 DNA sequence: TGTGCCAGCAGTTTACTTGGCAATCAGCCCCAGCATTTT.

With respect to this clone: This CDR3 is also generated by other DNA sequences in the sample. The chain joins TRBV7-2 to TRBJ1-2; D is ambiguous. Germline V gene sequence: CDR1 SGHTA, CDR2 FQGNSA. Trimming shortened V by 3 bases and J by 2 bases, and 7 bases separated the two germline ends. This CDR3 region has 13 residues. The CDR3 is CASSLGRNYGYTF. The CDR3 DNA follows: TGTGCCAGCAGCTTGGGCAGAAACTATGGCTACACCTTC.

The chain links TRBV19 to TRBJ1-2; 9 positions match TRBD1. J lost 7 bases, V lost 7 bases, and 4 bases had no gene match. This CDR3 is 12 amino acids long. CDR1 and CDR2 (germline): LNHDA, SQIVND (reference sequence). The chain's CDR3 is CASTSDRGGYTF. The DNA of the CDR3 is TGTGCCAGTACCTCGGACAGGGGTGGCTACACCTTC.

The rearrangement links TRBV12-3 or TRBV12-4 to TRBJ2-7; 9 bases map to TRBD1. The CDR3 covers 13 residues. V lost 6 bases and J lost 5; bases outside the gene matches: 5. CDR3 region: CASRPTGGHEQYF. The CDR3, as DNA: TGTGCCAGCAGACCAACAGGGGGCCACGAGCAGTACTTC.

The CDR3 nucleotides are TGCAGTGCTAGTGGACAGGGGGCCTCACCCCTCCACTTT. As protein: CSASGQGASPLHF. The rearrangement links TRBV20-1 to TRBJ1-6; TRBD1 matches at 11 bases. The CDR3 sequence is 13 residues long. Per germline, CDR1 DFQATT and CDR2 SNEGSKA (reference sequence). Trimming at V came to 3 bases and at J to 10 bases, leaving 2 bases not matched to a gene.

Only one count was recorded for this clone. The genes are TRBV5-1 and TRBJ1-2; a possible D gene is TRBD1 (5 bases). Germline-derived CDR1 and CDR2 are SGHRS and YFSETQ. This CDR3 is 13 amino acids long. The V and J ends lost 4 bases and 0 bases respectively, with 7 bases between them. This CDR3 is CASSATANYGYTF. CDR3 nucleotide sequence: TGCGCCAGCAGCGCGACAGCTAACTATGGCTACACCTTC.

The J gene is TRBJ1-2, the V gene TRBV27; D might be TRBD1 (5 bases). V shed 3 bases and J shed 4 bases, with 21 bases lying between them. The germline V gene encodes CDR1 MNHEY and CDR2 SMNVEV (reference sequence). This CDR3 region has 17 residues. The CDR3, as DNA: TGTGCCAGCAGTTTCCTACCACCCCTGACAGATCCCTATGGCTACACCTTC. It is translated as CASSFLPPLTDPYGYTF.

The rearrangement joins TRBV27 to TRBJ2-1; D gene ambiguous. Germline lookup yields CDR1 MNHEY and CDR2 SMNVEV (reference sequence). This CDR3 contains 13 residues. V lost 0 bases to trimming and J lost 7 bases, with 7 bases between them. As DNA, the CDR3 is TGTGCCAGCAGTTTATCGTTACATAATGAGCAGTTCTTC. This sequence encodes CASSLSLHNEQFF.

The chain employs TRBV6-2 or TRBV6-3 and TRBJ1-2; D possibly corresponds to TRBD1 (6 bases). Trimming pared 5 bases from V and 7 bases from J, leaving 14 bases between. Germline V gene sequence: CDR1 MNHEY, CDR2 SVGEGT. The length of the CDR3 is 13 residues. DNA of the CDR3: TGTGCCAGCAGTGTCGACAGGATGGGTGGCTACACCTTC. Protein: CASSVDRMGGYTF.

The DNA for the CDR3 is TGCGCCAGCAGCCAGCATCGGACTAGCGGGGGGGCGGCAGGCGGGGAGCTGTTTTTT. It codes for CASSQHRTSGGAAGGELFF. The chain carries TRBV4-3 and TRBJ2-2; 15 bases map to TRBD2. V trimming: 3 bases; J trimming: 7 bases; junction bases outside the gene matches: 12. The germline CDR1 and CDR2 sequences are LGHNA and YSLEER. The CDR3 loop spans 19 amino acids.

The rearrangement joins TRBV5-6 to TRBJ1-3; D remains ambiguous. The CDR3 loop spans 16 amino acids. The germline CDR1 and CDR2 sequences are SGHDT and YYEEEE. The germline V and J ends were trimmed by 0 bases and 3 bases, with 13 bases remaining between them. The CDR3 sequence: CASSLGFGEHGNTIYF. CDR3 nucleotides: TGTGCCAGCAGCTTGGGTTTCGGGGAACATGGAAACACCATATATTTT.

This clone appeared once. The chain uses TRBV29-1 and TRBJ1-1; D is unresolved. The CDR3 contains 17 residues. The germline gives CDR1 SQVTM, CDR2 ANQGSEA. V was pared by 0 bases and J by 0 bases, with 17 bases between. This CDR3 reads CSVEDARGPKLNTEAFF. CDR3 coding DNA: TGCAGCGTTGAAGATGCCCGGGGTCCAAAATTGAACACTGAAGCTTTCTTT.